The sequence of this T cell receptor beta chain was determined in a study of neurological immune-mediated disorders. Whole-study results and caveats: Patients with HTLV-1-associated myelopathy had the highest level of TCR clonal expansion, whereas patients with multiple sclerosis had the lowest level, falling beneath the level found in healthy controls. Private repertoires in all groups were suggested, as expanded clones shared no CDR3 amino acid sequences across subjects.

Sorted libraries used about 1 million CD4+ or CD8+ T cells. Per the germline V gene, CDR1 is MDHEN and CDR2 is SYDVKM. CDR3 length equals 13 residues. The germline V and J ends were trimmed by 7 bases and 10 bases, with 17 bases remaining between them. It was by 5'RACE with 10-nucleotide random UMIs that the cDNA was made. TCRdb analysed the 5' RACE reads with MiXCR anew, one entry per CDR3 protein. The sample shows more than 15,000 distinct CDR3 sequences, under 3.5% of them seen only once. This clonotype was found many times. Its antigen remains unidentified. The rearrangement uses TRBV28 and TRBJ2-1; D is ambiguous. Sequencing used CD8+ T cells from blood. This TCR was sampled from a middle-aged woman in good health. The CDR3 is CASTWGSVDEQFF. CDR3 in DNA: TGTGCCAGCACCTGGGGTAGTGTGGACGAGCAGTTCTTC.